Each of the 5 T cell receptor beta chains below was sequenced from the same sample in a study of T cells in Graves' hyperthyroidism and ophthalmopathy. TCR beta CDR3 sequences were amplified from RNA transcripts. The TCR CDR3 first-round RT-PCR relied on the HTBI primer set. TCRdb passed the multiplex PCR reads through MiXCR, listing each CDR3 protein once. The sample has roughly 240,000 distinct CDR3 sequences; around 15% are singletons. Sequencing was performed on blood. The receptor set was obtained from a woman between 18 and 29 years old with Graves' ophthalmopathy.

This clonotype showed up many times. The rearrangement links TRBV6-1 to TRBJ2-1; TRBD1 or TRBD2 may be the D gene (5 bases each). The V end lost 7 bases, the J end lost 3 bases, and 13 bases lay between the germline ends. CDR1 and CDR2 (germline): MNHNS, SASEGT. CDR3 length: 14 residues. CDR3 nucleotides: TGTGCCAGCACCCCAAGGGACCACTACAATGAGCAGTTCTTC. It yields the protein CASTPRDHYNEQFF.

This clonotype was counted between two and nine times. The V call is TRBV4-1, the J call TRBJ1-4, with 7 bases lining up with TRBD1. This CDR3 region has 15 residues. Germline V lookup: CDR1 MGHRA, CDR2 YSYEKL. J gave up 4 bases and V 4 bases, and 6 bases lay outside the gene matches. CDR3 DNA sequence: TGCGCCAGCAGCCGGACAGGTTTAAATAATGAAAAACTGTTTTTT. This encodes CASSRTGLNNEKLFF.

The chain has TRBV5-4 and TRBJ2-6, with D hard to call. Germline V CDR1 and CDR2: SGHNT, YYREEE (reference sequence). The V and J ends lost 0 bases and 1 base respectively, with 5 bases between them. This CDR3 spans 15 amino acids. The chain's CDR3 is CASSLEESGANVLTF. CDR3 DNA sequence: TGTGCCAGCAGCTTGGAAGAATCTGGGGCCAACGTCCTGACTTTC.

V is TRBV4-1 and J is TRBJ2-7; no clear D. The V gene lost 1 base and the J gene lost 1 base, with 11 bases spanning the gap. Germline CDR1 reads MGHRA; CDR2 reads YSYEKL. The CDR3 totals 15 residues. This CDR3 is CASSQGVEASYEQYF. The CDR3 coding sequence is TGCGCCAGCAGCCAAGGTGTAGAGGCTTCCTACGAGCAGTACTTC.

This clonotype was observed a handful of times. The chain recombines TRBV29-1 with TRBJ2-4, with no clear D. The V end was cut by 4 bases, the J end by 0 bases, with 10 bases between. Germline CDR1 reads SQVTM; CDR2 reads ANQGSEA. The CDR3 length is 14 residues. CDR3 loop: CSVVGQLAKNIQYF. Here the CDR3 DNA reads TGCAGCGTTGTTGGCCAGCTAGCCAAAAACATTCAGTACTTC.